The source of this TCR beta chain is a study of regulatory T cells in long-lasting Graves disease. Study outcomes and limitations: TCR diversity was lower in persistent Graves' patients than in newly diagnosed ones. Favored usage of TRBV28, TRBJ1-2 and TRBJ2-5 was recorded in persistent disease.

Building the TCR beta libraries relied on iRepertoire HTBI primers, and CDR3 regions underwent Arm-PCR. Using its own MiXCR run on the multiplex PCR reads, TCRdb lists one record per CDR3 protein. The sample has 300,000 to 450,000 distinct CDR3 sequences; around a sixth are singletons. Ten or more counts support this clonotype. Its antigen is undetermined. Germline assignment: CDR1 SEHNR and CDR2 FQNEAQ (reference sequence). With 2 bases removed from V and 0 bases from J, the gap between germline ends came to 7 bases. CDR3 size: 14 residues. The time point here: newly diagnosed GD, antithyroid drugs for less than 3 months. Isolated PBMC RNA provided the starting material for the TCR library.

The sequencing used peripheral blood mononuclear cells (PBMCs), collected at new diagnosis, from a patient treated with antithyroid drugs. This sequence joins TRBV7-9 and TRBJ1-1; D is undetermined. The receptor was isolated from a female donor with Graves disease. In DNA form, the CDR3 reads TGTGCCAGCAGCTTAAAGGGTGTGAACACTGAAGCTTTCTTT. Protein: CASSLKGVNTEAFF.